The entry below describes one T cell receptor (beta chain). The method was immunoSEQ multiplex PCR; TCRdb's version includes in-frame clones alone and lacks a portion of them. The repertoire holds some 200,000 clones, with approximately 87% as singletons. The germline gives CDR1 SQVTM, CDR2 ANQGSEA. The CDR3 loop spans 15 amino acids. Trimming cost V 6 bases and J 0 bases, with 16 bases left between them. This entry is derived from a study of blood T cell repertoires in COVID-19. This TCR was sampled from a woman aged 50 to 65 with acute or convalescent COVID-19. Source material: peripheral blood. The chain is built from TRBV29-1 and TRBJ2-3, with D possibly matching TRBD2 (6 bases). The CDR3: CSVQRRAGSTDTQYF. CDR3 DNA: TGCAGCGTCCAGCGGAGGGCGGGAAGCACAGATACGCAGTATTTT.